This passage covers 27 T cell receptor beta chains from one sample sequenced in a study of T cells in Graves' hyperthyroidism and ophthalmopathy. Amplification of TCR beta CDR3 regions used RNA as the template. The TCR CDR3 was amplified in a first-round RT-PCR using the HTBI primer set. TCRdb independently ran MiXCR on the multiplex PCR reads; one entry per CDR3 protein. The sample lists about 740,000 distinct CDR3 sequences, 14% occurring once. The sequencing sample was made of blood. The receptors were gathered from a woman aged 18-29 years with Graves' hyperthyroidism.

The CDR3 bases are TGTGCCAGCAGCTTAGACGGGGGCTCTGGGGCCAACGTCCTGACTTTC. Encoded protein: CASSLDGGSGANVLTF. V is TRBV13 and J is TRBJ2-6; possibly TRBD2 for D (6 bases). This CDR3 comprises 16 residues. Trimming stripped 1 base from V and 0 bases from J, with 7 bases between. From germline, CDR1 is PRHDT and CDR2 FYEKMQ (reference sequence). Based on the CDR3 plus reference TRBV13 and TRBJ2-6, the full variable domain is AAGVIQSPRHLIKEKRETATLKCYPIPRHDTVYWYQQGPGQDPQFLISFYEKMQSDKGSIPDRFSAQQFSDYHSELNMSSLELGDSALYFCASSLDGGSGANVLTFGAGSRLTVL.

This clonotype was detected a few times. This chain uses TRBV5-1 with TRBJ2-7; 7 positions match TRBD2. The CDR3 has 15 amino acids. V gave up 4 bases and J gave up 6 bases; unmatched junction bases: 13. The germline V gene encodes CDR1 SGHRS and CDR2 YFSETQ. The DNA of the CDR3 is TGCGCCAGCAGCGACGGGGGGTCCCCCTGGACCGAGCAGTACTTC. This encodes CASSDGGSPWTEQYF.

In this sample, this clonotype turned up many times. The CDR3: CASSTGQGPYEQYF. The CDR3 DNA reads TGCGCCAGCAGCACGGGACAGGGACCCTACGAGCAGTACTTC. The chain combines TRBV10-1 with TRBJ2-7; 9 bases line up with TRBD1. Germline lookup yields CDR1 WNHNN and CDR2 SYGVQD (reference sequence). CDR3 size: 14 residues. J gave up 2 bases and V 6 bases, and 5 bases lay outside the gene matches.

V gene TRBV6-1 combines with J gene TRBJ2-5, with D unresolved. The CDR3 is 15 residues long. Trimming took off 2 bases at V and 1 base at J, with 11 bases between the two ends. Germline V gene data show CDR1 as MNHNS and CDR2 as SASEGT. CDR3 DNA sequence: TGTGCCAGCAGTGAACTTTCGGTAGTCCAAGAGACCCAGTACTTC. This sequence encodes CASSELSVVQETQYF.

This clonotype has at least ten counts. V and J are TRBV28 and TRBJ2-7, with 11 bases aligning to TRBD2. Germline V gene sequence: CDR1 MDHEN, CDR2 SYDVKM. V lost 7 bases, J lost 3 bases, and 8 bases stayed unmatched. This CDR3 has 15 residues. In DNA form, the CDR3 reads TGTGCCAGCACCCCGGGACTAGCGGACATCTACGAGCAGTACTTC. It yields the protein CASTPGLADIYEQYF.

Only a few counts were recorded for this clonotype. V and J are TRBV20-1 and TRBJ2-1; 10 nucleotides match TRBD2. The CDR3 consists of 14 residues. V was pared by 5 bases and J by 6 bases, with 7 bases of the junction left unmatched. Germline CDR1 reads DFQATT; CDR2 reads SNEGSKA (reference sequence). CDR3 sequence (DNA): TGCAGTGCTGGGGGGTCTAGCGGGAGCAATGAGCAGTTCTTC. It specifies CSAGGSSGSNEQFF.

CDR3 coding DNA: TGCGCCAGCAGCCAAAGGGGGGCCGCCGAACAGGGGCCCAACTATGGCTACACCTTC. Translation gives CASSQRGAAEQGPNYGYTF. This chain links TRBV4-1 with TRBJ1-2, with 7 nucleotides matching TRBD1. This CDR3 is 19 amino acids long. Germline values: CDR1 MGHRA, CDR2 YSYEKL. Germline trimming cut 2 bases from V and 2 bases from J; bases unmatched to any gene: 17.

Ten or more counts support this clonotype. The chain has TRBV7-2 and TRBJ2-5; tentatively, D is TRBD2 (6 bases). The V gene's germline CDR1 is SGHTA and CDR2 FQGNSA. Trimming stripped 1 base from V and 2 bases from J, with 14 bases between. This CDR3 has 16 residues. CDR3 loop: CASSLDGGRRQETQYF. For the CDR3, the DNA is TGTGCCAGCAGCTTAGACGGAGGGCGGAGGCAAGAGACCCAGTACTTC.

This clonotype was counted a few times. A much more abundant neighbour one base away suggests this may be a read error. J is TRBJ2-1 and V is TRBV18, with 10 bases fitting TRBD2. The DNA end is a closer match to TRBJ2-7, so the J assignment may be wrong. This CDR3 is 15 amino acids long. Germline CDR1 is KGHSH and CDR2 is LQKENI. DNA of the CDR3: TGTGCCAGCAGTTTAACTAGCGGGGCTAACAATGAGCAGTACTTC. Its translation is CASSLTSGANNEQYF.

This clonotype has a count of ten or more. The chain couples TRBV11-2 to TRBJ1-2, with 7 positions matching TRBD1. The V gene end was trimmed by 3 bases and the J gene end by 8 bases; junction bases not matched to a gene: 12. CDR1 and CDR2 from the germline V gene are SGHAT and FQNNGV. This CDR3 is 15 amino acids long. The DNA for the CDR3 is TGTGCCAGCAGCTTCTACAGGGGAAGACTTTTAGGCTACACCTTC. Its translation: CASSFYRGRLLGYTF. Drawing the rest from reference TRBV11-2 and TRBJ1-2, the complete variable domain is EAGVAQSPRYKIIEKRQSVAFWCNPISGHATLYWYQQILGQGPKLLIQFQNNGVVDDSQLPKDRFSAERLKGVDSTLKIQPAKLEDSAVYLCASSFYRGRLLGYTFGSGTRLTVV.

This clonotype was seen at least ten times. The chain couples TRBV7-3 to TRBJ2-2; 8 positions match TRBD1. Germline CDR1 and CDR2: SGHTA and FQGTGA. This CDR3 has 15 residues. The V gene end was trimmed by 4 bases and the J gene end by 4 bases; junction bases not matched to a gene: 5. The CDR3 region has the DNA TGTGCCAGCAGCTCAACGGACAGGGTCACCGGGGAGCTGTTTTTT. This encodes CASSSTDRVTGELFF. Full variable domain (remainder filled in from reference TRBV7-3 and TRBJ2-2): GAGVSQTPSNKVTEKGKYVELRCDPISGHTALYWYRQSLGQGPEFLIYFQGTGAADDSGLPNDRFFAVRPEGSVSTLKIQRTERGDSAVYLCASSSTDRVTGELFFGEGSRLTVL.

This clonotype was recorded a few times. V is TRBV4-2 and J is TRBJ2-7; a possible D gene is TRBD2 (5 bases). The CDR3 is 15 residues long. Trimming removed 2 bases at V and 1 base at J, with 12 bases between. Germline-derived CDR1 and CDR2 are LGHNA and YNFKEQ. CDR3 nucleotides: TGTGCCAGCAGCCAAAGCACGCTAGCTTCCTACGAGCAGTACTTC. Translated: CASSQSTLASYEQYF.

This clonotype was seen repeatedly, ten times or more. This chain connects TRBV7-2 to TRBJ2-2; no clear D gene. Germline assignment: CDR1 SGHTA and CDR2 FQGNSA. This CDR3 spans 14 amino acids. Trimming took 0 bases from V and 5 from J, leaving 7 bases between them. Written as DNA, the CDR3 is TGTGCCAGCAGCTTAGCGTGGGGTACCGGGGAGCTGTTTTTT. Its translation: CASSLAWGTGELFF.

For this clonotype: This may be a read error: a much more frequent sequence differs by one nucleotide. The chain is built from TRBV7-8 and TRBJ1-6; 7 nucleotides agree with TRBD1. The germline CDR1 and CDR2 sequences are SGHVS and FQNEAQ. The CDR3 spans 16 residues. CDR3 DNA: TGTGCCAGCAGCTTAGCATCGGGACAGTTTAATCCACCCCTCCACTTT. Its translation is CASSLASGQFNPPLHF.

This clonotype has at least ten counts. The chain couples TRBV3-1 to TRBJ2-5; TRBD2 matches 10 bases. The V gene's germline CDR1 is LGHDT and CDR2 YNNKEL (reference sequence). J was trimmed by 7 bases and V by 3 bases; bases with no gene match: 5. The CDR3 loop spans 14 amino acids. CDR3 DNA: TGTGCCAGCAGCCATGCTAGCGGGAGTGGGACCCAGTACTTC. Encoded protein: CASSHASGSGTQYF.

There are many counts of this clonotype. The rearrangement links TRBV19 to TRBJ2-1; TRBD2 aligns across 7 bases. The CDR3 runs 17 residues. Germline CDR1 LNHDA, CDR2 SQIVND (reference sequence). J lost 3 bases, V lost 1 base, and 9 bases had no gene match. The CDR3 bases are TGTGCCAGTAGTATAGGAAGCGGGATTGGGGGCTACAATGAGCAGTTCTTC. As protein: CASSIGSGIGGYNEQFF.

This chain connects TRBV15 to TRBJ2-1; 12 positions agree with TRBD2. V lost 0 bases and J lost 4; bases outside the gene matches: 10. Germline CDR1 reads LNHNV; CDR2 reads YYDKDF (reference sequence). This CDR3 region has 19 residues. CDR3 sequence (DNA): TGTGCCACCAGCAGAGAACCGCCTGGGACTAGCGGGCTTTACAATGAGCAGTTCTTC. This gives the protein CATSREPPGTSGLYNEQFF. Complete variable domain (other parts from reference TRBV15 and TRBJ2-1): DAMVIQNPRYQVTQFGKPVTLSCSQTLNHNVMYWYQQKSSQAPKLLFHYYDKDFNNEADTPDNFQSRRPNTSFCFLDIRSPGLGDTAMYLCATSREPPGTSGLYNEQFFGPGTRLTVL.

This clonotype was recorded at least ten times. This chain links TRBV28 with TRBJ1-1; no clear D gene. The germline V and J ends were trimmed by 7 bases and 0 bases, with 15 bases remaining between them. There are 15 residues in the CDR3. CDR1 and CDR2 from the germline V gene are MDHEN and SYDVKM. The CDR3 region has the DNA TGTGCCAGCACCCCTCTCGCAGAGCTGAACACTGAAGCTTTCTTT. Its translation is CASTPLAELNTEAFF.

V and J are TRBV6-1 and TRBJ1-5; D not resolved. CDR1 is MNHNS and CDR2 is SASEGT in the germline V gene. The length of the CDR3 is 17 residues. With 8 bases removed from V and 0 bases from J, the gap between germline ends came to 20 bases. The CDR3 bases are TGTGCCAGCCATTCCGAGCGGACGGATTATAGCAATCAGCCCCAGCATTTT. This gives the protein CASHSERTDYSNQPQHF.

The table lists this clonotype with many counts. V is TRBV12-3 or TRBV12-4 and J is TRBJ1-3; a weak D match, TRBD1 (5 bases). V lost 3 bases, J lost 0 bases, and 9 bases lay in between. This CDR3 contains 15 residues. CDR3: CASSFPDSSGNTIYF. CDR3 sequence (DNA): TGTGCCAGCAGTTTCCCTGACAGCTCTGGAAACACCATATATTTT.

This clonotype was recorded many times. The gene calls are TRBV13 and TRBJ1-2; 8 bases line up with TRBD1. Germline V gives CDR1 PRHDT, CDR2 FYEKMQ (reference sequence). This CDR3 region has 16 residues. J gave up 2 bases and V 6 bases, and 11 bases lay outside the gene matches. CDR3 nucleotide sequence: TGTGCCAGCAGAGCGTTCGGGACAGGAGAAAACTATGGCTACACCTTC. Its protein is CASRAFGTGENYGYTF.

In this sample, this clonotype turned up a few times. J is TRBJ1-6 and V is TRBV20-1, with 7 bases identical to TRBD1. Germline V gene sequence: CDR1 DFQATT, CDR2 SNEGSKA (reference sequence). The CDR3 spans 14 residues. V was clipped by 4 bases and J by 7 bases; unmatched bases: 7. In DNA form, the CDR3 reads TGCAGTGCTATTCCGGACAGGCCCAATTCACCCCTCCACTTT. Translated: CSAIPDRPNSPLHF.

This clonotype was detected once. The chain combines TRBV9 with TRBJ2-6, with 7 bases aligning to TRBD1. The ends lost 2 bases at V and 0 bases at J; junction bases unmatched: 8. The CDR3 spans 18 residues. The germline CDR1 and CDR2 sequences are SGDLS and YYNGEE. In DNA, the CDR3 is TGTGCCAGCAGCGTCCGGGACAGTCAAAGCTCTGGGGCCAACGTCCTGACTTTC. Translating gives CASSVRDSQSSGANVLTF.

In its sample, this clonotype was seen many times. The chain uses TRBV2 and TRBJ2-2; the D gene is possibly TRBD2 (5 bases). Germline V gives CDR1 SNHLY, CDR2 FYNNEI. With 6 bases removed from V and 3 bases from J, the gap between germline ends came to 20 bases. This CDR3 spans 17 amino acids. The CDR3: CASRAVGLMGDTGELFF. The CDR3, as DNA: TGTGCCAGCAGGGCGGTAGGCTTAATGGGAGACACCGGGGAGCTGTTTTTT.

There are many counts of this clonotype. The rearrangement joins TRBV18 to TRBJ1-5; tentatively, D is TRBD1 (6 bases). The CDR3 loop spans 13 amino acids. V was clipped by 4 bases and J by 4 bases, with 8 bases between them. The V gene's germline CDR1 is KGHSH and CDR2 LQKENI. The CDR3: CASSQDRNQPQHF. Here the CDR3 DNA reads TGTGCCAGCTCACAGGACAGAAATCAGCCCCAGCATTTT.

There are many counts of this clonotype. The chain combines TRBV24-1 with TRBJ2-1, with a weak D call TRBD2 (5 bases). V was trimmed by 3 bases and J by 0 bases, leaving 5 bases between them. The CDR3 is 14 residues long. From germline, CDR1 is KGHDR and CDR2 SFDVKD. The CDR3: CATSDRGSYNEQFF. CDR3 DNA sequence: TGTGCCACCAGTGATCGGGGCTCCTACAATGAGCAGTTCTTC.

The chain uses TRBV7-6 and TRBJ2-5, with 14 bases identical to TRBD2. The CDR3 length is 18 residues. After removal of 5 bases from V and 4 bases from J, the junction contained 12 bases not matched to a gene. The germline V gene encodes CDR1 SGHVS and CDR2 FNYEAQ. CDR3 residues: CASSHVGLAGGQPETQYF. The CDR3 region has the DNA TGTGCCAGCAGCCATGTTGGACTAGCGGGAGGCCAGCCAGAGACCCAGTACTTC.